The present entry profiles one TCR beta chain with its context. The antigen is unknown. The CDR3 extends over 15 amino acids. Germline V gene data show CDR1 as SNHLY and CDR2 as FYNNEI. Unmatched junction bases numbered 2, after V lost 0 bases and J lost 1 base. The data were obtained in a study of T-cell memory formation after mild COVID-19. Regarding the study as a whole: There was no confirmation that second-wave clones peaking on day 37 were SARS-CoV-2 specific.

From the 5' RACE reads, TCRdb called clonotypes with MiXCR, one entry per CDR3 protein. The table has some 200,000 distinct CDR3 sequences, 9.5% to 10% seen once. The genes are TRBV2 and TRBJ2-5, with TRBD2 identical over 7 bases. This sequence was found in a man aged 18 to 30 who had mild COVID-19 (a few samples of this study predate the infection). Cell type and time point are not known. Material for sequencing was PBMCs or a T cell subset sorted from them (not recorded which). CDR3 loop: CASSEASGRQETQYF. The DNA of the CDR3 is TGTGCCAGCAGTGAAGCTAGCGGGCGCCAAGAGACCCAGTACTTC.